The 5 T cell receptor beta chains presented below share a single source sample, sequenced in a study of T cells in localized non-small cell lung cancer. Data came from immunoSEQ multiplex PCR; TCRdb stores just in-frame clones and leaves some out. The repertoire consists of around 2,800 clones, with roughly 25% occurring once and the leading ten covering roughly 11%. Material: normal lung tissue next to the tumor, obtained before any cancer treatment. Source of these receptors: a woman aged 35-75 years with stage I lung adenocarcinoma.

CDR3 nucleotides: TGCGCCAGCAGCCACGACGAGGGGGCGGTTGGCTACACCTTC. This gives the protein CASSHDEGAVGYTF. J is TRBJ1-2 and V is TRBV5-1; TRBD1 aligns across 7 bases. Trimming took 4 bases from V and 7 from J; bases not matched to a gene: 10. The CDR3 covers 14 residues. Germline assignment: CDR1 SGHRS and CDR2 YFSETQ.

V and J are TRBV11-3 and TRBJ1-2, with a possible D match to TRBD1 (6 bases). The CDR3 has 14 residues. V was trimmed by 5 bases and J by 3 bases, leaving 13 bases between them. The germline V gene encodes CDR1 SGHNT and CDR2 YENEEA. The CDR3 loop reads CASSPQQGDYGYTF. The CDR3 coding sequence is TGTGCCAGCAGCCCCCAACAGGGCGACTATGGCTACACCTTC.

The gene calls are TRBV19 and TRBJ2-2; 7 bases map to TRBD1. The CDR3 is made up of 16 amino acids. Germline CDR1 and CDR2: LNHDA and SQIVND (reference sequence). Germline trimming cut 4 bases from V and 1 base from J; bases unmatched to any gene: 6. CDR3 sequence reads: CASSTLQGLNTGELFF. The CDR3 nucleotides are TGTGCCAGTAGTACCCTACAGGGGCTGAACACCGGGGAGCTGTTTTTT.

This clone is judged medium-sized. The J gene is TRBJ2-3, the V gene TRBV11-3; 9 nucleotides match TRBD1. The germline V gene encodes CDR1 SGHNT and CDR2 YENEEA. This CDR3 has 16 amino acids. V lost 5 bases, J lost 2 bases, and 8 bases stayed unmatched. DNA of the CDR3: TGTGCCAGCAGCCACGTGGGGACAGGGTTCACAGATACGCAGTATTTT. Translated: CASSHVGTGFTDTQYF.

V and J are TRBV25-1 and TRBJ2-4; TRBD2 agrees at 10 bases. CDR3 length equals 13 residues. J was trimmed by 9 bases and V by 4 bases; bases with no gene match: 3. From germline, CDR1 is MGHDK and CDR2 SYGVNS. CDR3 region: CASSGAGGVIQYF. CDR3 DNA: TGTGCCAGCAGTGGAGCGGGAGGGGTCATTCAGTACTTC.